Shown below are 30 T cell receptor beta chains from a single sample sequenced in a study of blood T cell repertoires in COVID-19. The method was immunoSEQ multiplex PCR; TCRdb's version includes in-frame clones alone and lacks a portion of them. Among 250,000 to 300,000 clones, roughly 85% were seen once, and the ten largest hold around 5.5%. Sequencing was performed on peripheral blood. These receptors all come from a man between 50 and 59 years old with active or convalescent COVID-19.

The chain recombines TRBV28 with TRBJ1-2; TRBD1 might be the D (5 bases). The CDR3 is 21 residues long. Looked up from germline, CDR1 is MDHEN and CDR2 is SYDVKM. V gave up 2 bases and J gave up 4 bases, with 32 bases separating them. The CDR3 coding sequence is TGTGCCAGCAGTTTACAGGTGAAGAATAGTGCAGGGAGGTGGTTTAGCTATGGCTACACCTTC. Translation: CASSLQVKNSAGRWFSYGYTF.

This chain uses TRBV25-1 with TRBJ1-3, with D possibly TRBD1 on 5 matching bases. The CDR3 length is 12 residues. V was shortened by 8 bases and J by 1 base, with 6 bases between the two germline ends. CDR1 and CDR2 from the germline V gene are MGHDK and SYGVNS. The CDR3 region has the DNA TGTGCCAGCCGGGGGTCTGGAAACACCATATATTTT. Protein product: CASRGSGNTIYF.

The chain employs TRBV5-6 and TRBJ2-3; no clear D gene. CDR1 and CDR2 from the germline V gene are SGHDT and YYEEEE. This CDR3 spans 15 amino acids. V was cut by 2 bases and J by 0 bases, with 10 bases left in between. The CDR3 coding sequence is TGTGCCAGCAGCTTCTTTAGAACTAGCACAGATACGCAGTATTTT. Encoded protein: CASSFFRTSTDTQYF. Complete variable domain (other parts from reference TRBV5-6 and TRBJ2-3): DAGVTQSPTHLIKTRGQQVTLRCSPKSGHDTVSWYQQALGQGPQFIFQYYEEEERQRGNFPDRFSGHQFPNYSSELNVNALLLGDSALYLCASSFFRTSTDTQYFGPGTRLTVL.

This clone was seen only once. The chain recombines TRBV19 with TRBJ2-1, with a possible D match to TRBD2 (5 bases). V lost 5 bases and J lost 14, with 25 bases in between. Looked up from germline, CDR1 is LNHDA and CDR2 is SQIVND (reference sequence). This CDR3 contains 15 residues. As DNA, the CDR3 is TGTGCCAGTAGTTTATCGGCGTCTAGCTCAACCGGGGAGTTCTTC. This gives the protein CASSLSASSSTGEFF. Full variable domain (rest looked up from reference TRBV19 and TRBJ2-1): DGGITQSPKYLFRKEGQNVTLSCEQNLNHDAMYWYRQDPGQGLRLIYYSQIVNDFQKGDIAEGYSVSREKKESFPLTVTSAQKNPTAFYLCASSLSASSSTGEFFGPGTRLTVL.

The chain recombines TRBV7-2 with TRBJ2-1, with 9 bases aligning to TRBD2. Germline loops: CDR1 SGHTA, CDR2 FQGNSA. V gave up 1 base and J gave up 7 bases; unmatched junction bases: 5. The CDR3 totals 15 residues. The CDR3, as DNA: TGTGCCAGCAGCTTAGTAGCGGGAGTGTATAATGAGCAGTTCTTC. Translated, it gives CASSLVAGVYNEQFF.

This chain uses TRBV7-2 with TRBJ2-2; the D is unclear. The CDR3 contains 14 residues. The germline V gene has CDR1 SGHTA and CDR2 FQGNSA. V lost 1 base and J lost 1, with 4 bases in between. CDR3 sequence (DNA): TGTGCCAGCAGCTTAGGGCTGAACACCGGGGAGCTGTTTTTT. It codes for CASSLGLNTGELFF.

The chain is built from TRBV28 and TRBJ1-2; tentative D call: TRBD1 (6 bases). V shed 6 bases and J shed 4 bases, with 18 bases lying between them. The CDR3 has 15 residues. Germline CDR1 and CDR2: MDHEN and SYDVKM. The chain's CDR3 is CASSPAGGAGYGYTF. The DNA for the CDR3 is TGTGCCAGCAGCCCTGCGGGGGGCGCGGGCTATGGCTACACCTTC.

The V and J genes are TRBV7-9 and TRBJ2-7; TRBD2 matches at 9 bases. The CDR3 covers 16 residues. The junction had 10 bases not matched to a gene; V was cut back by 3 bases and J by 4 bases. The germline V gene encodes CDR1 SEHNR and CDR2 FQNEAQ (reference sequence). The CDR3: CASSFLSGRLGYEQYF. The DNA of the CDR3 is TGTGCCAGCAGCTTCTTAAGCGGGAGGCTAGGTTACGAGCAGTACTTC.

The chain couples TRBV12-5 to TRBJ2-1; TRBD1 might be the D (6 bases). Per germline, CDR1 LGHNT and CDR2 FRNRAP. The CDR3 has 15 amino acids. The ends were cut back, 6 bases at V and 3 bases at J, with 15 bases in the middle. The CDR3 protein is CASGKTGQVYNEQFF. CDR3 sequence (DNA): TGTGCTAGTGGGAAAACGGGACAAGTCTACAATGAGCAGTTCTTC.

The gene calls are TRBV28 and TRBJ1-1; D remains unclear. Germline V gives CDR1 MDHEN, CDR2 SYDVKM. The CDR3 covers 15 residues. V was clipped by 1 base and J by 0 bases, with 9 bases between them. Here the CDR3 DNA reads TGTGCCAGCAGTTTATCCGCTACAGTGAACACTGAAGCTTTCTTT. It yields the protein CASSLSATVNTEAFF.

The CDR3 sequence is CASSLVGRGEQFF. CDR3 DNA sequence: TGTGCCAGCAGCTTAGTAGGGCGGGGTGAGCAGTTCTTC. The chain combines TRBV7-9 with TRBJ2-1; the D gene is possibly TRBD2 (6 bases). CDR1 SEHNR and CDR2 FQNEAQ come from the germline V gene (reference sequence). The V end was cut by 1 base, the J end by 9 bases, with 10 bases between. This CDR3 is built from 13 residues.

The chain combines TRBV25-1 with TRBJ1-1; D possibly corresponds to TRBD1 (6 bases). Looked up from germline, CDR1 is MGHDK and CDR2 is SYGVNS. Trimming cost V 4 bases and J 1 base, with 13 bases left between them. The CDR3 has 15 amino acids. The CDR3 DNA sequence: TGTGCCAGCAGTGGGGGGCCGACAGGGAACACTGAAGCTTTCTTT. Its protein product is CASSGGPTGNTEAFF.

The chain employs TRBV19 and TRBJ1-1; a possible D gene is TRBD1 (6 bases). Trimming stripped 5 bases from V and 4 bases from J, with 14 bases between. The CDR3 is made up of 14 amino acids. Germline assignment: CDR1 LNHDA and CDR2 SQIVND (reference sequence). CDR3 sequence: CASSRPDRPTEAFF. In DNA form, the CDR3 reads TGTGCCAGTAGTCGCCCCGACAGGCCCACTGAAGCTTTCTTT.

This chain joins TRBV6-5 and TRBJ2-2; TRBD2 matches 8 bases. This CDR3 is 12 amino acids long. After removal of 6 bases from V and 8 bases from J, the junction contained 2 bases not matched to a gene. CDR1 MNHEY and CDR2 SVGAGI come from the germline V gene. This CDR3 is CASRIAGGELFF. CDR3 DNA: TGTGCCAGCAGAATAGCGGGAGGGGAGCTGTTTTTT.

This sequence joins TRBV30 and TRBJ1-5; D unclear. Trimming stripped 1 base from V and 0 bases from J, with 13 bases between. The germline CDR1 and CDR2 sequences are GTSNPN and SVGIG (reference sequence). This CDR3 is built from 16 residues. The CDR3 region is CAWSGRTSFSNQPQHF. The CDR3 DNA sequence: TGTGCCTGGAGTGGGAGGACTTCCTTTAGCAATCAGCCCCAGCATTTT.

The sample holds a few counts of this clone. The V call is TRBV5-1, the J call TRBJ2-7; TRBD1 aligns across 8 bases. V lost 0 bases to trimming and J lost 6 bases; unmatched junction nucleotides: 2. The V gene's germline CDR1 is SGHRS and CDR2 YFSETQ. The CDR3 loop spans 13 amino acids. The CDR3 bases are TGCGCCAGCAGCTTGGAACAGGGGGGCGAGCAGTACTTC. Translating it yields CASSLEQGGEQYF.

The rearrangement links TRBV7-2 to TRBJ2-7, with 8 positions matching TRBD1. CDR1 and CDR2 (germline): SGHTA, FQGNSA. V trimming: 2 bases; J trimming: 4 bases; junction bases outside the gene matches: 13. The CDR3 totals 17 residues. CDR3 amino acids: CASSLTAAPGGAYEQYF. The CDR3, as DNA: TGTGCCAGCAGCTTAACGGCGGCTCCAGGGGGCGCGTACGAGCAGTACTTC. Together with reference TRBV7-2 and TRBJ2-7, the CDR3 gives the full variable domain: GAGVSQSPSNKVTEKGKDVELRCDPISGHTALYWYRQSLGQGLEFLIYFQGNSAPDKSGLPSDRFSAERTGGSVSTLTIQRTQQEDSAVYLCASSLTAAPGGAYEQYFGPGTRLTVT.

The rearrangement links TRBV27 to TRBJ1-2; D might be TRBD1 (6 bases). V was pared by 5 bases and J by 2 bases, with 15 bases between. This CDR3 contains 15 residues. The germline V gene has CDR1 MNHEY and CDR2 SMNVEV (reference sequence). The CDR3 loop is CASSRRTGLNYGYTF. CDR3 nucleotides: TGTGCCAGCAGTCGCCGAACAGGGCTCAACTATGGCTACACCTTC.

This sequence joins TRBV29-1 and TRBJ1-3, with 8 positions matching TRBD1. Germline loops: CDR1 SQVTM, CDR2 ANQGSEA. V lost 6 bases, J lost 0 bases, and 13 bases stayed unmatched. The CDR3 runs 17 residues. CDR3: CSVGTGRGDASGNTIYF. For the CDR3, the DNA is TGCAGCGTCGGGACAGGACGAGGGGACGCCTCTGGAAACACCATATATTTT.

This chain connects TRBV12-5 to TRBJ1-4; TRBD1 aligns across 7 bases. Germline CDR1 is LGHNT and CDR2 is FRNRAP. The CDR3 is 14 residues long. V was clipped by 4 bases and J by 4 bases; unmatched bases: 3. CDR3 bases: TGTGCTAGTGGTTCCGGGACAGTTAATGAAAAACTGTTTTTT. Translating gives CASGSGTVNEKLFF.

This clone was observed once. The V and J genes are TRBV12-3 or TRBV12-4 and TRBJ2-7, with D unclear. V lost 2 bases, J lost 3 bases, and 5 bases lay in between. CDR3 size: 12 residues. The CDR3 reads CASSLLSYEQYF. CDR3 coding DNA: TGTGCCAGCAGTTTACTCAGCTACGAGCAGTACTTC.

The chain uses TRBV30 and TRBJ1-2; unclear D gene. The V and J ends lost 0 bases and 4 bases respectively, with 9 bases between them. From germline, CDR1 is GTSNPN and CDR2 SVGIG (reference sequence). The CDR3 length is 13 residues. Here the CDR3 reads CAWSVLLPYGYTF. In DNA form, the CDR3 reads TGTGCCTGGAGTGTACTCCTACCCTATGGCTACACCTTC.

This sequence joins TRBV25-1 and TRBJ2-7, with 10 bases identical to TRBD1. The CDR3 sequence is 14 residues long. The J segment lost 3 bases and the V segment lost 4 bases, leaving 3 bases of the junction unmatched. Germline CDR1 MGHDK, CDR2 SYGVNS. The CDR3 sequence: CASSGGTGVYEQYF. In DNA, the CDR3 is TGTGCCAGCAGTGGAGGGACAGGGGTCTACGAGCAGTACTTC.

J is TRBJ1-1 and V is TRBV30; D remains unclear. CDR1 and CDR2 (germline): GTSNPN, SVGIG (reference sequence). The CDR3 sequence is 13 residues long. V was cut by 0 bases and J by 4 bases, with 9 bases left in between. CDR3 sequence (DNA): TGTGCCTGGAGTGTACTTCGGGGCACTGAAGCTTTCTTT. Amino acids: CAWSVLRGTEAFF.

This clone appeared a few times. The rearrangement joins TRBV29-1 to TRBJ2-1; tentative D call: TRBD2 (5 bases). The CDR3 is 16 residues long. The V gene's germline CDR1 is SQVTM and CDR2 ANQGSEA. With 3 bases removed from V and 1 base from J, the gap between germline ends came to 16 bases. The chain's CDR3 is CSVDLPDRGSYNEQFF. The CDR3 nucleotides read TGCAGCGTTGACCTACCCGATCGCGGGTCCTACAATGAGCAGTTCTTC.

The gene calls are TRBV12-3 or TRBV12-4 and TRBJ1-4; no clear D gene. There are 13 residues in the CDR3. Trimming took off 2 bases at V and 14 bases at J, with 15 bases between the two ends. The CDR3 DNA sequence: TGTGCCAGCAGTTTATCCGGACGGTCGGGGCTGTTTTTT. It yields the protein CASSLSGRSGLFF.

The sample holds a few counts of this clone. CDR3 DNA sequence: TGTGCCAGCAGCTATGGGAGGACTAGCGGGAGTTACGAGCAGTACTTC. Residues: CASSYGRTSGSYEQYF. V gene TRBV7-9 combines with J gene TRBJ2-7; the match to TRBD2 covers 13 bases. The length of the CDR3 is 16 residues. Germline CDR1 reads SEHNR; CDR2 reads FQNEAQ (reference sequence). V shed 4 bases and J 4 bases; nucleotides not matched to a gene: 7.

The chain couples TRBV28 to TRBJ2-7, with a tentative D call TRBD2 (5 bases). This CDR3 is 12 amino acids long. Per the germline V gene, CDR1 is MDHEN and CDR2 is SYDVKM. Trimming took 2 bases from V and 3 from J, leaving 5 bases between them. CDR3 loop: CASSLEGYEQYF. In DNA, the CDR3 is TGTGCCAGCAGTTTAGAGGGCTACGAGCAGTACTTC.

The V call is TRBV10-1, the J call TRBJ2-1; 9 nucleotides agree with TRBD2. J was trimmed by 4 bases and V by 6 bases; bases with no gene match: 10. The germline gives CDR1 WNHNN, CDR2 SYGVQD (reference sequence). This CDR3 comprises 16 residues. The CDR3 spells CASSSGSGGPYNEQFF. Written as DNA, the CDR3 is TGCGCCAGCAGCTCCGGGAGCGGGGGGCCTTACAATGAGCAGTTCTTC.

This CDR3 is CASNPLRGEQYF. CDR3 nucleotides: TGTGCCAGCAACCCTCTTCGGGGCGAGCAGTACTTC. The chain carries TRBV28 and TRBJ2-7; weak D call: TRBD2 (5 bases). CDR3 length equals 12 residues. V shed 7 bases and J shed 6 bases, with 13 bases lying between them. CDR1 is MDHEN, CDR2 SYDVKM, per germline.